One and the same sample provided the 32 T cell receptor beta chains below, sequenced in a study of T cell repertoires in cytomegalovirus infection. TCRdb recomputed calls from the reads with MiXCR, one row per CDR3 protein. The sample records a few hundred thousand distinct CDR3 sequences, 35% to 50% being singletons. Antigens for these TCRs are unknown. The source material was cultured PBMCs, sampled from culture after CMV antigen stimulation. The source of these receptors is a human donor in good health (CMV status not recorded). Some clones in this sample may be carry-over from other donors' samples.

This clonotype has more than one count but fewer than ten. This chain connects TRBV11-2 to TRBJ2-7; no definite D call. Germline V gene data show CDR1 as SGHAT and CDR2 as FQNNGV. V was clipped by 0 bases and J by 3 bases, with 9 bases between them. The CDR3 contains 14 residues. CDR3 sequence reads: CASSLDPSYYEQYF. DNA for the CDR3: TGTGCCAGCAGCTTAGATCCTTCCTACTACGAGCAGTACTTC.

CDR3 protein: CASAAGRGSYTGELFF. The CDR3 nucleotides are TGTGCTAGTGCTGCAGGGAGGGGCTCCTACACCGGGGAGCTGTTTTTT. This chain links TRBV12-5 with TRBJ2-2, with 7 bases lining up with TRBD2. Trimming cost V 7 bases and J 3 bases; bases outside gene matches: 11. Germline V CDR1 and CDR2: LGHNT, FRNRAP. This CDR3 is built from 16 residues.

The rearrangement uses TRBV12-3 or TRBV12-4 and TRBJ2-1; 7 bases fit TRBD1. This CDR3 is 15 amino acids long. V was clipped by 5 bases and J by 3 bases; unmatched bases: 7. The CDR3 DNA reads as TGTGCCAGCAGTACCGGACAGGCAGTCTACAATGAGCAGTTCTTC. Its translation: CASSTGQAVYNEQFF.

The CDR3 nucleotides are TGCAGTGCTAGAGATCCCCGGGGGGCGCCTGGGGCCAACGTCCTGACTTTC. Translated, it gives CSARDPRGAPGANVLTF. V is TRBV20-1 and J is TRBJ2-6; maybe TRBD2 (7 bases). Germline V gene lookup returns CDR1 DFQATT and CDR2 SNEGSKA (reference sequence). Between the trimmed V and J ends, which lost 0 bases and 2 bases, there was a span of 14 bases. CDR3 length equals 17 residues.

Written as DNA, the CDR3 is TGTGCCAGCAGTGTGAGAGCTATGAATGAGCAGTTCTTC. Translating it yields CASSVRAMNEQFF. The chain combines TRBV2 with TRBJ2-1; no definite D call. Germline-derived CDR1 and CDR2 are SNHLY and FYNNEI. This CDR3 has 13 residues. The germline V and J ends were trimmed by 4 bases and 7 bases, with 11 bases remaining between them.

V is TRBV15 and J is TRBJ2-1; TRBD2 is a possible D gene (6 bases). Between the trimmed V and J ends, which lost 2 bases and 1 base, there was a span of 30 bases. Germline-derived CDR1 and CDR2 are LNHNV and YYDKDF (reference sequence). CDR3 length: 22 amino acids. The CDR3 reads CATSRSTPPGLLVTLSYNEQFF. The CDR3 coding sequence is TGTGCCACCAGCAGATCTACACCCCCGGGACTCCTCGTTACATTATCCTACAATGAGCAGTTCTTC. The full variable domain, with the rest looked up from reference TRBV15 and TRBJ2-1, is DAMVIQNPRYQVTQFGKPVTLSCSQTLNHNVMYWYQQKSSQAPKLLFHYYDKDFNNEADTPDNFQSRRPNTSFCFLDIRSPGLGDTAMYLCATSRSTPPGLLVTLSYNEQFFGPGTRLTVL.

The chain joins TRBV7-2 to TRBJ1-1, with unresolved D. CDR3 length: 14 residues. Germline CDR1 SGHTA, CDR2 FQGNSA. V shed 1 base and J shed 9 bases, with 15 bases lying between them. The CDR3: CASSLVRDTLKAFF. CDR3 nucleotides: TGTGCCAGCAGCTTAGTGAGGGATACACTGAAAGCTTTCTTT.

This clonotype appeared once. J is TRBJ1-1 and V is TRBV4-1; TRBD1 agrees at 8 bases. In germline, CDR1 is MGHRA, CDR2 YSYEKL. With V trimmed by 2 bases and J by 7 bases, 3 bases remained unmatched. The CDR3 covers 13 residues. The CDR3 DNA reads TGCGCCAGCAGCCAAAACAGGGGGGGTGAAGCTTTCTTT. This encodes CASSQNRGGEAFF.

This clonotype was recorded a few times. The V gene is TRBV6-5, the J gene TRBJ1-2; 8 bases fit TRBD1. Unmatched junction bases numbered 15, after V lost 5 bases and J lost 4 bases. CDR3 length equals 17 residues. Germline V gene sequence: CDR1 MNHEY, CDR2 SVGAGI. CDR3 in amino acids: CASSDRGGPRRLYGYTF. CDR3 DNA sequence: TGTGCCAGCAGTGACAGGGGCGGACCTAGGAGACTCTATGGCTACACCTTC.

This clonotype appeared a few times. This chain connects TRBV25-1 to TRBJ2-7, with TRBD1 matching 9 bases. This CDR3 comprises 15 residues. Looked up from germline, CDR1 is MGHDK and CDR2 is SYGVNS. The ends lost 4 bases at V and 4 bases at J; junction bases unmatched: 8. The CDR3 DNA sequence: TGTGCCAGCAGTGTCCACGGACAGGGGAAATACGAGCAGTACTTC. Translating it yields CASSVHGQGKYEQYF.

A note on this clonotype: With a much larger clone just one base away, this may be a read error. The rearrangement joins TRBV7-9 to TRBJ2-1; tentatively, D is TRBD1 or TRBD2 (5 bases each). Per germline, CDR1 SEHNR and CDR2 FQNEAQ (reference sequence). The CDR3 spans 14 residues. CDR3: CASSLGLEGNGQFF. Here the CDR3 DNA reads TGTGCCAGCAGCTTAGGGCTAGAGGGGAATGGGCAGTTCTTC.

V and J are TRBV27 and TRBJ1-1, with D possibly TRBD1 on 5 matching bases. The CDR3 sequence is 13 residues long. Per the germline V gene, CDR1 is MNHEY and CDR2 is SMNVEV (reference sequence). With 4 bases removed from V and 4 bases from J, the gap between germline ends came to 10 bases. This CDR3 reads CASSWGGATEAFF. CDR3 nucleotides: TGTGCCAGCAGTTGGGGGGGTGCCACTGAAGCTTTCTTT.

The rearrangement links TRBV7-9 to TRBJ2-7, with TRBD1 matching over 9 bases. This CDR3 region has 17 residues. Germline loops: CDR1 SEHNR, CDR2 FQNEAQ (reference sequence). V was pared by 1 base and J by 3 bases, with 10 bases of the junction left unmatched. The CDR3 protein is CASSLDGRTGVGYEQYF. CDR3 DNA sequence: TGTGCCAGCAGCTTAGACGGAAGGACAGGGGTCGGCTACGAGCAGTACTTC.

This clonotype has a handful of counts. The rearrangement uses TRBV7-2 and TRBJ2-1, with D possibly TRBD2 on 7 matching bases. The V gene lost 2 bases and the J gene lost 6 bases, with 14 bases spanning the gap. CDR3 length: 15 residues. CDR1 is SGHTA, CDR2 FQGNSA, per germline. The CDR3 nucleotides are TGTGCCAGCAGCTTAATGGGGGGGGCGGGCAATGAGCAGTTCTTC. It encodes CASSLMGGAGNEQFF.

The sample holds many counts of this clonotype. The chain recombines TRBV7-6 with TRBJ2-2; TRBD1 aligns across 7 bases. Per the germline V gene, CDR1 is SGHVS and CDR2 is FNYEAQ. J gave up 1 base and V 2 bases, and 7 bases lay outside the gene matches. The CDR3 length is 17 residues. Here the CDR3 DNA reads TGTGCCAGCAGCTTACGTCTGGACAGGATGAACACCGGGGAGCTGTTTTTT. Translating gives CASSLRLDRMNTGELFF.

This chain uses TRBV20-1 with TRBJ2-3; TRBD1 is a possible D gene (5 bases). Between the trimmed V and J ends, which lost 3 bases and 1 base, there was a span of 11 bases. The CDR3 has 14 residues. The germline V gene has CDR1 DFQATT and CDR2 SNEGSKA (reference sequence). This chain's CDR3 is CSARGLVGTDTQYF. CDR3 nucleotide sequence: TGCAGTGCTAGGGGGCTAGTTGGCACAGATACGCAGTATTTT.

The chain links TRBV20-1 to TRBJ2-7, with 9 bases that match TRBD1. This CDR3 contains 12 residues. V gave up 5 bases and J gave up 5 bases; unmatched junction bases: 4. Germline V gene data show CDR1 as DFQATT and CDR2 as SNEGSKA (reference sequence). Here the CDR3 DNA reads TGCAGTGCTTACAGGGGGCTGGACGAGCAGTACTTC. This sequence encodes CSAYRGLDEQYF.

This chain uses TRBV20-1 with TRBJ2-1, with TRBD2 identical over 9 bases. This CDR3 comprises 16 residues. The germline V gene encodes CDR1 DFQATT and CDR2 SNEGSKA (reference sequence). Trimming took 2 bases from V and 5 from J; bases not matched to a gene: 10. This chain's CDR3 is CSARSPGLARDNEQFF. CDR3 coding DNA: TGCAGTGCTAGATCACCGGGACTAGCCAGAGACAATGAGCAGTTCTTC.

The V and J genes are TRBV6-1 and TRBJ1-4, with D possibly TRBD1 on 5 matching bases. Trimming removed 7 bases from V and 3 bases from J, with 9 bases in between. The germline CDR1 and CDR2 sequences are MNHNS and SASEGT. The CDR3 runs 13 residues. CDR3 nucleotides: TGTGCCAGCAAGGAGACAGCTAATGAAAAACTGTTTTTT. It codes for CASKETANEKLFF.

This clonotype was seen a few times. The chain links TRBV19 to TRBJ2-1; D remains ambiguous. From germline, CDR1 is LNHDA and CDR2 SQIVND (reference sequence). The CDR3 totals 14 residues. V lost 6 bases to trimming and J lost 7 bases, with 16 bases between them. The DNA for the CDR3 is TGTGCCAGTAGAGCCAGGCAAAGGCCAAATGAGCAGTTCTTC. Translation gives CASRARQRPNEQFF. Variable domain in full (rest from reference TRBV19 and TRBJ2-1): DGGITQSPKYLFRKEGQNVTLSCEQNLNHDAMYWYRQDPGQGLRLIYYSQIVNDFQKGDIAEGYSVSREKKESFPLTVTSAQKNPTAFYLCASRARQRPNEQFFGPGTRLTVL.

This clonotype was seen a handful of times. The CDR3 region has the DNA TGTGCCAGTAGTCTAGCGGTTGGCCACAATGAGCAGTTCTTC. This sequence encodes CASSLAVGHNEQFF. This sequence joins TRBV6-6 and TRBJ2-1, with 7 nucleotides matching TRBD2. CDR1 is MNHNY, CDR2 SVGAGI, per germline (reference sequence). V shed 9 bases, J shed 5 bases, and the junction held 10 bases outside the gene matches. The CDR3 is 14 residues long.

The rearrangement links TRBV12-5 to TRBJ2-5; D is unclear. Trimming left V 8 bases short and J 2 bases short, with 12 bases between. Per the germline V gene, CDR1 is LGHNT and CDR2 is FRNRAP. This CDR3 spans 13 amino acids. CDR3 nucleotide sequence: TGTGCTAGTACAGAGGCGGAACAAGAGACCCAGTACTTC. Its protein is CASTEAEQETQYF.

Note on this clonotype: The junction departs from germline at one end; a sequencing error may be responsible. V and J are TRBV4-1 and TRBJ1-6; no clear D gene. CDR1 MGHRA and CDR2 YSYEKL come from the germline V gene. The CDR3 runs 15 residues. The CDR3 DNA reads as TGTGCCAGCAGCCTCGACGCCCGTTTCCTTTCACCCCTCCACTTT. As protein: CASSLDARFLSPLHF.

This clonotype was counted only a few times. This chain connects TRBV11-2 to TRBJ2-7, with D possibly being TRBD2 (6 bases). CDR1 is SGHAT and CDR2 is FQNNGV in the germline V gene. This CDR3 is built from 16 residues. V lost 4 bases and J lost 1, with 17 bases in between. The CDR3 protein is CASSSITGSESYEQYF. Here the CDR3 DNA reads TGTGCCAGCAGCTCCATTACCGGGAGCGAATCCTACGAGCAGTACTTC.

This clonotype was found many times. The genes are TRBV7-2 and TRBJ1-5; D might be TRBD1 (5 bases). Germline V gives CDR1 SGHTA, CDR2 FQGNSA. The CDR3 extends over 14 amino acids. V was trimmed by 2 bases and J by 8 bases, leaving 13 bases between them. CDR3 protein: CASSLLSGSEPQHF. CDR3 sequence (DNA): TGTGCCAGCAGCTTACTATCAGGGAGTGAGCCCCAGCATTTT.

In DNA, the CDR3 is TGTGCCAGCAGCTCGCTTGGGGCCCACGAGCAGTACTTC. Encoded protein: CASSSLGAHEQYF. The V gene is TRBV7-6, the J gene TRBJ2-7, with D possibly TRBD1 on 5 matching bases. CDR3 length: 13 amino acids. CDR1 SGHVS and CDR2 FNYEAQ come from the germline V gene. Trimming pared 4 bases from V and 5 bases from J, leaving 12 bases between.

There are a few counts of this clonotype. The chain is built from TRBV12-3 or TRBV12-4 and TRBJ1-3; D is perhaps TRBD1 (5 bases). V lost 10 bases to trimming and J lost 8 bases, with 18 bases between them. CDR3 length equals 13 residues. CDR3 loop: CAIAPGGGDTIYF. In DNA, the CDR3 is TGTGCCATCGCTCCGGGGGGTGGTGACACCATATATTTT.

In its sample, this clonotype was seen many times. The chain combines TRBV7-2 with TRBJ2-5; TRBD2 might be the D (5 bases). The V gene's germline CDR1 is SGHTA and CDR2 FQGNSA. The V end lost 1 base, the J end lost 5 bases, and 11 bases lay between the germline ends. This CDR3 region has 14 residues. The CDR3 nucleotides read TGTGCCAGCAGCTTAGGACGGCGGGCGGAGACCCAGTACTTC. Its translation: CASSLGRRAETQYF. The variable domain in full, completed from reference TRBV7-2 and TRBJ2-5, reads GAGVSQSPSNKVTEKGKDVELRCDPISGHTALYWYRQSLGQGLEFLIYFQGNSAPDKSGLPSDRFSAERTGGSVSTLTIQRTQQEDSAVYLCASSLGRRAETQYFGPGTRLLVL.

There are a few counts of this clonotype. The chain couples TRBV7-2 to TRBJ2-7; perhaps TRBD2 as D (7 bases). The V end was cut by 5 bases, the J end by 7 bases, with 12 bases between. The CDR3 consists of 12 residues. Germline V gene data show CDR1 as SGHTA and CDR2 as FQGNSA. The CDR3 spells CASSRGAGEQYF. The CDR3 bases are TGTGCCAGCAGCCGGGGGGCGGGGGAGCAGTACTTC.

The chain couples TRBV7-9 to TRBJ1-3; D gene unclear. Germline lookup yields CDR1 SEHNR and CDR2 FQNEAQ (reference sequence). The CDR3 has 11 residues. Trimming left V 5 bases short and J 6 bases short, with 5 bases between. CDR3 protein: CASSTVNTIYF. For the CDR3, the DNA is TGTGCCAGCAGCACCGTAAACACCATATATTTT.

The chain joins TRBV6-2 or TRBV6-3 to TRBJ2-5; 8 bases agree with TRBD1. The CDR3 is made up of 15 amino acids. The germline gives CDR1 MNHEY, CDR2 SVGEGT. V shed 5 bases, J shed 4 bases, and the junction held 9 bases outside the gene matches. CDR3 sequence: CASSHGQGWRETQYF. CDR3 nucleotides: TGTGCCAGCAGTCACGGACAGGGTTGGAGAGAGACCCAGTACTTC.

This clonotype was seen a handful of times. J is TRBJ2-7 and V is TRBV6-6, with a possible D match to TRBD2 (5 bases). The CDR3 covers 17 residues. Germline CDR1 MNHNY, CDR2 SVGAGI (reference sequence). Trimming removed 0 bases at V and 0 bases at J, with 15 bases between. This CDR3 is CASSYSSLVGSSYEQYF. In DNA form, the CDR3 reads TGTGCCAGCAGTTACTCGAGTCTGGTGGGGAGCTCCTACGAGCAGTACTTC.